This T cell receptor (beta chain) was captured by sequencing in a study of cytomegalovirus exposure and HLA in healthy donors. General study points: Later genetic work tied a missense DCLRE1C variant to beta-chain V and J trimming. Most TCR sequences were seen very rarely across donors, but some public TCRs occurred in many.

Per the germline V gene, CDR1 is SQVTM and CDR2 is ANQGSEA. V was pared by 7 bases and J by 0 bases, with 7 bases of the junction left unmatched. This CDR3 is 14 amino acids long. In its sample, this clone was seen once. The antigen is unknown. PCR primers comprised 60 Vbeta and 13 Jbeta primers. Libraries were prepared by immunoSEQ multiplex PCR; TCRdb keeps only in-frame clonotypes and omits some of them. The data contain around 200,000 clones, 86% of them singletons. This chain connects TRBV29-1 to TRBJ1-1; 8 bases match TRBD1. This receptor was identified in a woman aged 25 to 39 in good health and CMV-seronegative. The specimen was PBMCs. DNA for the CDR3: TGCAGCGCTGACAGGGGACAGATGAACACTGAAGCTTTCTTT. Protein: CSADRGQMNTEAFF.